One TCR beta chain is described in this entry. Its cognate antigen is unknown. The data belong to a study of T cells expressing NK-cell markers. Study in general: Sorted CD3+CD56+NKG2C+, CD3+CD56+NKG2C- and CD3+CD56-NKG2C+ T cells supplied TCR beta repertoires.

Broader study findings: Among a few donors, these clonotypes also ranked first in the CD3+CD56-NKG2C+ fraction.

TCRdb reprocessed the 5' RACE reads; each CDR3 protein has one entry and no DNA is given. This sample's clone table lists about 450,000 distinct CDR3 sequences. The CDR3 totals 15 residues. From germline, CDR1 is SGDLS and CDR2 YYNGEE. Sequenced sample: blood T cells: a sorted CD56 or NKG2C T cell subset, CD4+ or CD8+ T cells, or bulk PBMC T cells (not recorded which). The rearrangement uses TRBV9 and TRBJ2-7; TCRdb selects TRBD2, and the lack of DNA leaves this call unchecked. This sequence originates from a woman between 18 and 70 years old in good health. This CDR3 reads CASSPGLAAGYEQYF.